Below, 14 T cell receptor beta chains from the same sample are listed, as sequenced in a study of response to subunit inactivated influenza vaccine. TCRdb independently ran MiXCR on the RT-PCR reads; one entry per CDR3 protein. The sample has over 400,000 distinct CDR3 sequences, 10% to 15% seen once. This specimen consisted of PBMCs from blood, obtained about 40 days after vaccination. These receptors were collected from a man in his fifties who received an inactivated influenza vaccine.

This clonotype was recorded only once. The CDR3 loop is CASSQPSGGIQETQYF. The CDR3 nucleotides read TGTGCCAGCAGCCAACCCTCGGGGGGGATACAAGAGACCCAGTACTTC. The rearrangement links TRBV3-1 to TRBJ2-5; TRBD2 agrees at 8 bases. Germline CDR1 LGHDT, CDR2 YNNKEL (reference sequence). V dropped 2 bases and J dropped 2; count of bases not matched to a gene: 7. This CDR3 spans 16 amino acids.

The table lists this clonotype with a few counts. CDR3 bases: TGCAGCGTTGCCGAGGCCGGTGAAGGCACCATATATTTT. Translation: CSVAEAGEGTIYF. The genes are TRBV29-1 and TRBJ1-3, with unresolved D. V was cut by 4 bases and J by 9 bases, with 16 bases left in between. The CDR3 runs 13 residues. The germline V gene encodes CDR1 SQVTM and CDR2 ANQGSEA.

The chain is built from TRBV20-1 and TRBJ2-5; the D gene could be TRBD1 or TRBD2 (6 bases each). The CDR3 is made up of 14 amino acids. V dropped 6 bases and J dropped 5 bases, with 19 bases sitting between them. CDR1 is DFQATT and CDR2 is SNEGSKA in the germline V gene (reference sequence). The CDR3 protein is CSAAHRVGGETQYF. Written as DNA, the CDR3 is TGCAGTGCAGCACACAGGGTAGGAGGGGAGACCCAGTACTTC.

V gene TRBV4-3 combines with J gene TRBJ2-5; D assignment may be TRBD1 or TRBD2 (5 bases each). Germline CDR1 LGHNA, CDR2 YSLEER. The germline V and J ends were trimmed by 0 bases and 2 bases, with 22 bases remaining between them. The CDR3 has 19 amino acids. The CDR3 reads CASSQDLGVGRAPQETQYF. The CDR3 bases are TGCGCCAGCAGCCAAGATCTGGGGGTAGGCAGGGCCCCACAAGAGACCCAGTACTTC.

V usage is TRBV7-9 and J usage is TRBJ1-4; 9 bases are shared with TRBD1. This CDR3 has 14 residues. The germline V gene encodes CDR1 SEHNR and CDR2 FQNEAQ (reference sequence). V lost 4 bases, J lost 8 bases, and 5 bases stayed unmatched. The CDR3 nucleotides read TGTGCCAGCAGCTCCTGGGACAGGGACGAAAAACTGTTTTTT. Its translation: CASSSWDRDEKLFF. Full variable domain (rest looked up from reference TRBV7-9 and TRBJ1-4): DTGVSQNPRHKITKRGQNVTFRCDPISEHNRLYWYRQTLGQGPEFLTYFQNEAQLEKSRLLSDRFSAERPKGSFSTLEIQRTEQGDSAMYLCASSSWDRDEKLFFGSGTQLSVL.

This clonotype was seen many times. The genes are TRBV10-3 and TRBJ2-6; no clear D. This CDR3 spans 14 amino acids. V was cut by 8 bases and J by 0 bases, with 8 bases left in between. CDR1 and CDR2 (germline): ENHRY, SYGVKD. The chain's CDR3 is CAIQVSSGANVLTF. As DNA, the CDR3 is TGTGCCATCCAGGTTAGCTCTGGGGCCAACGTCCTGACTTTC.

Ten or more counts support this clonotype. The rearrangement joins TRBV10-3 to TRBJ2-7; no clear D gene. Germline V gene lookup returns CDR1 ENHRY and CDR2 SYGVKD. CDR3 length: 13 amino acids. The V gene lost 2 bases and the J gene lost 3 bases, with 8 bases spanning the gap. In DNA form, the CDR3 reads TGTGCCATCAGTGAGGCGACGATCTACGAGCAGTACTTC. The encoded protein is CAISEATIYEQYF.

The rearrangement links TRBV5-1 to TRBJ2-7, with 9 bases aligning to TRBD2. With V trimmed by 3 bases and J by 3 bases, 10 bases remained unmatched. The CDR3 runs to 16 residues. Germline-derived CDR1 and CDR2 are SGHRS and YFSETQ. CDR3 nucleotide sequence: TGCGCCAGCAGCTCCTATAATAGCGGGGGCAACTACGAGCAGTACTTC. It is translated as CASSSYNSGGNYEQYF.

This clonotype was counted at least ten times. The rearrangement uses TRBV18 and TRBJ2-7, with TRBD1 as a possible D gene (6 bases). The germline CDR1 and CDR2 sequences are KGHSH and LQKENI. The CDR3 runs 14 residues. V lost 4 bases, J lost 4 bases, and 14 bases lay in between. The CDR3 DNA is TGTGCCAGCTCACTAGGACAGAGGTCGTACGAGCAGTACTTC. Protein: CASSLGQRSYEQYF.

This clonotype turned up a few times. The CDR3 DNA follows: TGTGCCAGCAGCCCCCGACACGGAGGGGGTGAGACCCAGTACTTC. Amino acids: CASSPRHGGGETQYF. The rearrangement joins TRBV7-8 to TRBJ2-5; D could derive from TRBD1 or TRBD2 (6 bases each). Germline V gene data show CDR1 as SGHVS and CDR2 as FQNEAQ. V lost 5 bases and J lost 5, with 18 bases in between. The length of the CDR3 is 15 residues.

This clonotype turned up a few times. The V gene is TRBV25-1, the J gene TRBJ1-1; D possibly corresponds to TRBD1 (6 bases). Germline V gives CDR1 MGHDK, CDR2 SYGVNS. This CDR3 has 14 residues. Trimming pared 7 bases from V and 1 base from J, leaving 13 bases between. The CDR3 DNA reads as TGTGCCAGCACTCAACAGGGCCCGAACACTGAAGCTTTCTTT. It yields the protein CASTQQGPNTEAFF.

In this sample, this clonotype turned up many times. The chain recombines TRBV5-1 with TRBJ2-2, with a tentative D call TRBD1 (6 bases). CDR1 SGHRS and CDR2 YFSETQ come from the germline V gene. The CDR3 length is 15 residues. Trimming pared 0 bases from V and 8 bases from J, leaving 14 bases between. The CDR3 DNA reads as TGCGCCAGCAGCTTGGCGCAAGGGACACCGGGGGAGCTGTTTTTT. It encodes CASSLAQGTPGELFF.

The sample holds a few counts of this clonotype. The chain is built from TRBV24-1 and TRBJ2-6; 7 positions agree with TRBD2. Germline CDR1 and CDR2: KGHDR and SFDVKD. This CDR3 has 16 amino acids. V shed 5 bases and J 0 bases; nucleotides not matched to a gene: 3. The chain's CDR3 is CATSVGGSSGANVLTF. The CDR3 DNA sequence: TGTGCCACCAGTGTCGGGGGGAGCTCTGGGGCCAACGTCCTGACTTTC.

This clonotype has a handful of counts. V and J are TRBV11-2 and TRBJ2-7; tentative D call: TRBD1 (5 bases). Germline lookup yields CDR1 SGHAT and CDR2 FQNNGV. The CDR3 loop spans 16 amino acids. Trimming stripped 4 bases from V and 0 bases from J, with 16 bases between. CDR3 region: CASSSPSGHVSYEQYF. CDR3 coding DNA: TGTGCCAGCAGCTCGCCCTCTGGACACGTCTCCTACGAGCAGTACTTC.